Sequencing of this TCR beta chain was carried out in a study of CD8+ T cells in alopecia areata (dated by TCRdb to about 2018). At the level of the whole study: Treated patients were enrolled in an open-label pilot trial of oral tofacitinib, 5 to 10 mg twice daily, for moderate-to-severe alopecia areata. Tofacitinib was given for 6 to 18 months, followed by 6 months of follow-up off drug to assess delayed response and recurrence. To study T cell clonal expansion in alopecia areata, the researchers applied high-throughput TCRbeta sequencing to both the C3H/HeJ mouse model and human patients. Human TCRbeta sequencing covered scalp tissue and sorted CD4+ and CD8+ peripheral blood T cells from patchy and totalis/universalis alopecia areata patients and healthy controls. Patients on tofacitinib were biopsied at baseline and after 4 and 24 weeks of treatment, and several of the patients also had a later scalp biopsy. Scalp clonality was compared among normal scalp (n=4), patchy alopecia areata scalp (n=8), and alopecia totalis/universalis scalp (n=8). RNA was extracted with the PAXgene miRNA kit for fixed scalp, the miRNeasy kit for PBMCs, and the RNeasy kit for mouse skin. TCRbeta CDR3 regions were amplified by immunoSEQ multiplex PCR using 35 Vbeta forward and 13 Jbeta reverse primers.

Results and caveats for the whole study, not just this receptor: Compared with normal scalp, lesional scalp, particularly in alopecia totalis/universalis, had higher clonality and more expanded CD8+ clones, which suggests antigenic drive. Shared TCR sequences between patients were less evident than in mice, which may be partly attributable to HLA diversity in the patient population. Scalp TCR repertoire analysis is complicated because resident alphabeta T cells in normal human skin are also sequenced, whereas mouse skin is dominated by gammadelta T cells.

The library was built by means of the immunoSEQ multiplex PCR assay. To provide template for TCR sequencing, every sample had RNA extracted and reverse transcribed into cDNA. First-strand cDNA was synthesized with SuperScript III using a 2:1 mix of oligo-dT and random hexamers. A synthetic immune receptor repertoire was used to measure amplification bias, and any remaining bias was corrected computationally. The authors' analysis ran thus. Raw reads were preprocessed to remove errors, and CDR3 was defined by IMGT conventions from the conserved cysteine to phenylalanine. Clonality was computed by normalizing Shannon entropy by log2 of the number of productive unique TCRs and subtracting the result from 1. Scalp TCRbeta sequences were cross-referenced with sorted blood CD4 and CD8 repertoires so that the CD4 or CD8 identity of scalp clones could be inferred. TCRdb carries this immuneACCESS record with in-frame sequences only. Its versions omit some clonotypes, under half of them owing to an unresolved V gene in the studies checked, with the rest unexplained. V, J and clone size are those of that table, while D and trimming were read from the DNA. The sample yields 160,000 or so clones; 67% were counted once. Roughly an eighth of the sample is held by the ten biggest clonotypes.

The germline V gene provides CDR1 SNHLY and CDR2 FYNNEI. There are 15 amino acids in the CDR3, from cysteine to phenylalanine inclusive. CDR3 DNA only is kept here, 45 bases in frame from base 1. The V and J ends are trimmed by 0 bases and 6 bases, leaving 11 bases between them. This clone showed up just a few times. It lacks a known antigen. No much larger clonotype is one base removed from it; base qualities were not supplied. Per the publication, the time point label means: baseline before oral tofacitinib. Lesional scalp punch biopsies and peripheral blood were obtained from alopecia areata patients. PBMCs were separated by density centrifugation and stained for CD3, CD4 and CD8, after which CD4+ and CD8+ T cells were sorted on a FACSAria.

The starting material was CD8+ T cells sorted from blood, obtained at week 0. This TCR was sampled from a human donor with alopecia areata. The rearranged segments are TRBV2 and TRBJ2-2; no confident D gene assignment can be made. The DNA sequence follows: TGTGCCAGCAGTGAAGCGCCACCGGCCCCCGGGGAGCTGTTTTTT. This encodes CASSEAPPAPGELFF.